What follows is one T cell receptor beta chain and its context. This sample is part of a study of shared clonotypes between healthy human individuals. Germline CDR1 and CDR2: MDHEN and SYDVKM. This CDR3 comprises 12 residues. Trimming removed 6 bases from V and 6 bases from J, with 12 bases in between. Sequencing used immunoSEQ multiplex PCR; TCRdb keeps in-frame clones, though not all of them. The sample has 180,000 or so clones; 90% to 95% are singletons. The chain links TRBV28 to TRBJ2-7, with no clear D. Material: naive CD4+ T cells sorted from blood. The subset denotes: CD45RA+ positively selected. The clonotype originates from a young woman in good health. For the CDR3, the DNA is TGTGCCAGCAGCCCACCTAGAGCCGAGCAGTACTTC. Encoded protein: CASSPPRAEQYF. Together with reference TRBV28 and TRBJ2-7, the CDR3 gives the full variable domain: DVKVTQSSRYLVKRTGEKVFLECVQDMDHENMFWYRQDPGLGLRLIYFSYDVKMKEKGDIPEGYSVSREKKERFSLILESASTNQTSMYLCASSPPRAEQYFGPGTRLTVT.